These 24 T cell receptor beta chains were sequenced from one sample in a study of blood T cell repertoires in COVID-19. Produced via immunoSEQ multiplex PCR; TCRdb's table is partial and in-frame only. The repertoire includes 30,000 to 40,000 clones, approximately 78% of them detected once, and around 40% sits in the top ten. The sample taken for sequencing was peripheral blood. The receptors stem from a man of 80 years or more with active or convalescent COVID-19.

As concerns this clone: This sample also contains other DNA sequences that code for the same CDR3. The genes are TRBV24-1 and TRBJ2-5; 7 bases line up with TRBD1. This CDR3 is 15 amino acids long. CDR1 is KGHDR and CDR2 is SFDVKD in the germline V gene. The ends lost 3 bases at V and 0 bases at J; junction bases unmatched: 3. CDR3 region: CATSDPDRYQETQYF. DNA for the CDR3: TGTGCCACCAGTGATCCGGACAGGTACCAAGAGACCCAGTACTTC.

J is TRBJ2-5 and V is TRBV6-2 or TRBV6-3; perhaps TRBD1 as D (5 bases). V was trimmed by 2 bases and J by 5 bases, leaving 9 bases between them. Germline values: CDR1 MNHEY, CDR2 SVGEGT. The CDR3 spans 13 residues. CDR3 amino acids: CASSYRGFETQYF. The CDR3 region has the DNA TGTGCCAGCAGTTACAGGGGCTTTGAGACCCAGTACTTC.

This clone turned up a few times. DNA for the CDR3: TGTGCCAGCGGAGACCGGAGAGAGACCCAGTACTTC. Its protein product is CASGDRRETQYF. The V call is TRBV27, the J call TRBJ2-5; D unresolved. The CDR3 consists of 12 residues. V lost 8 bases, J lost 4 bases, and 11 bases lay in between. CDR1 is MNHEY and CDR2 is SMNVEV in the germline V gene (reference sequence).

The chain joins TRBV24-1 to TRBJ2-3, with 10 bases matching TRBD2. CDR3 length equals 16 residues. Germline values: CDR1 KGHDR, CDR2 SFDVKD. After removal of 3 bases from V and 2 bases from J, the junction contained 4 bases not matched to a gene. CDR3 bases: TGTGCCACCAGTGATAATGGACTAGCGGACACAGATACGCAGTATTTT. Translated, it gives CATSDNGLADTDTQYF.

The chain is built from TRBV19 and TRBJ1-2; no definite D call. CDR3 size: 14 residues. V was shortened by 5 bases and J by 0 bases, with 10 bases between the two germline ends. In germline, CDR1 is LNHDA, CDR2 SQIVND (reference sequence). CDR3 nucleotides: TGTGCCAGTAGTGCCAGTGGTCCTAACTATGGCTACACCTTC. This gives the protein CASSASGPNYGYTF.

The chain carries TRBV9 and TRBJ2-7; 9 bases line up with TRBD2. Unmatched junction bases numbered 1, after V lost 3 bases and J lost 0 bases. The CDR3 runs 14 residues. Germline V gives CDR1 SGDLS, CDR2 YYNGEE. DNA of the CDR3: TGTGCCAGCAGCGCTAGCGGGGTCTCCTACGAGCAGTACTTC. Translation gives CASSASGVSYEQYF. The entire variable domain, with the rest obtained from reference TRBV9 and TRBJ2-7, is as follows: DSGVTQTPKHLITATGQRVTLRCSPRSGDLSVYWYQQSLDQGLQFLIQYYNGEERAKGNILERFSAQQFPDLHSELNLSSLELGDSALYFCASSASGVSYEQYFGPGTRLTVT.

CDR3 DNA sequence: TGTGCCAGCAGTTTGTTTACACAGGTCGGGGAGCTGTTTTTT. This sequence encodes CASSLFTQVGELFF. The V call is TRBV27, the J call TRBJ2-2, with D possibly TRBD1 on 5 matching bases. Trimming shortened V by 3 bases and J by 7 bases, and 12 bases separated the two germline ends. The CDR3 runs to 14 residues. Germline V CDR1 and CDR2: MNHEY, SMNVEV (reference sequence).

This rearrangement joins TRBV4-1 to TRBJ2-1; a weak D match, TRBD1 (6 bases). The CDR3 totals 13 residues. The germline CDR1 and CDR2 sequences are MGHRA and YSYEKL. Trimming shortened V by 3 bases and J by 7 bases, and 10 bases separated the two germline ends. CDR3 DNA: TGCGCCAGCAGCCACCAAAGGGGGAATGAGCAGTTCTTC. Residues: CASSHQRGNEQFF.

This chain uses TRBV7-2 with TRBJ1-1; weak D call: TRBD1 (6 bases). Looked up from germline, CDR1 is SGHTA and CDR2 is FQGNSA. The germline V and J ends were trimmed by 3 bases and 1 base, with 9 bases remaining between them. There are 14 residues in the CDR3. The CDR3 DNA is TGTGCCAGCAGCTTCGGACAGCAGAACACTGAAGCTTTCTTT. Its protein is CASSFGQQNTEAFF.

V gene TRBV6-6 combines with J gene TRBJ2-7, with D possibly TRBD1 on 6 matching bases. Trimming cost V 10 bases and J 3 bases, with 13 bases left between them. Per the germline V gene, CDR1 is MNHNY and CDR2 is SVGAGI (reference sequence). The CDR3 is made up of 12 amino acids. The CDR3 here is CATEDSFYEQYF. The CDR3 bases are TGTGCCACGGAGGACAGTTTCTACGAGCAGTACTTC.

The rearrangement uses TRBV12-3 or TRBV12-4 and TRBJ1-1, with D perhaps TRBD1 (5 bases). V was cut by 8 bases and J by 2 bases, with 9 bases left in between. The CDR3 sequence is 12 residues long. As DNA, the CDR3 is TGTGCCAGCCGGGGGTCAAACACTGAAGCTTTCTTT. It specifies CASRGSNTEAFF.

Comments on this clone: Other DNA sequences in this sample translate to the same CDR3. The chain is built from TRBV7-6 and TRBJ2-1; D might be TRBD2 (5 bases). Between the trimmed V and J ends, which lost 1 base and 6 bases, there was a span of 7 bases. The germline V gene encodes CDR1 SGHVS and CDR2 FNYEAQ. The CDR3 covers 13 residues. CDR3 sequence (DNA): TGTGCCAGCAGCTTAGTTGGAGGCAATGAGCAGTTCTTC. This gives the protein CASSLVGGNEQFF.

The chain links TRBV24-1 to TRBJ2-5; the D gene is possibly TRBD2 (6 bases). The V end lost 6 bases, the J end lost 5 bases, and 12 bases lay between the germline ends. CDR1 is KGHDR, CDR2 SFDVKD, per germline. There are 13 residues in the CDR3. CDR3 DNA: TGTGCCACCAGTCCGGGGGTGGCGGAGACCCAGTACTTC. Protein sequence: CATSPGVAETQYF.

This clone appeared a few times. The rearrangement joins TRBV14 to TRBJ1-1; no clear D. This CDR3 is 13 amino acids long. Germline values: CDR1 SGHDN, CDR2 FVKESK. Trimming stripped 0 bases from V and 10 bases from J, with 12 bases between. In nucleotides, the CDR3 is TGTGCCAGCAGCCAAGAACGGTTCGGCGGAGCTTTCTTT. Residues: CASSQERFGGAFF.

The chain employs TRBV4-2 and TRBJ2-7; 10 bases are shared with TRBD2. Germline CDR1 and CDR2: LGHNA and YNFKEQ. Unmatched junction bases numbered 6, after V lost 0 bases and J lost 4 bases. This CDR3 has 16 amino acids. CDR3 coding DNA: TGTGCCAGCAGCCAAGATCTAGGACTAGCGGATTACGAGCAGTACTTC. Its translation is CASSQDLGLADYEQYF.

J is TRBJ1-6 and V is TRBV7-2; 7 nucleotides line up with TRBD1. Germline loops: CDR1 SGHTA, CDR2 FQGNSA. The ends lost 5 bases at V and 9 bases at J; junction bases unmatched: 10. The CDR3 runs to 15 residues. CDR3 sequence: CASSATGVLSSPLHF. For the CDR3, the DNA is TGTGCCAGCAGCGCCACAGGGGTTTTAAGTTCACCCCTCCACTTT.

The chain carries TRBV6-1 and TRBJ1-5, with D perhaps TRBD1 (5 bases). CDR3 size: 14 residues. CDR1 MNHNS and CDR2 SASEGT come from the germline V gene. The ends were cut back, 3 bases at V and 1 base at J, with 7 bases in the middle. In nucleotides, the CDR3 is TGTGCCAGCAGTGAGACAGCGAGCAATCAGCCCCAGCATTTT. Encoded protein: CASSETASNQPQHF.

The V call is TRBV6-5, the J call TRBJ2-7, with 7 positions matching TRBD2. Trimming at V came to 1 base and at J to 0 bases, leaving 3 bases not matched to a gene. CDR3 length equals 15 residues. Germline V gives CDR1 MNHEY, CDR2 SVGAGI. The CDR3 sequence: CASSYLGGSSYEQYF. CDR3 sequence (DNA): TGTGCCAGCAGTTACTTGGGGGGGAGCTCCTACGAGCAGTACTTC.

The DNA of the CDR3 is TGTGCCAGCAGTGAATCAGGGACATACCACTACGAGCAGTACTTC. It specifies CASSESGTYHYEQYF. The gene calls are TRBV25-1 and TRBJ2-7; TRBD1 is a possible D gene (6 bases). Germline-derived CDR1 and CDR2 are MGHDK and SYGVNS. The CDR3 spans 15 residues. V was clipped by 1 base and J by 3 bases, with 13 bases between them.

The CDR3 DNA is TGTGCCAGCAGACCTCAGGGGAGAGAGACCCAGTACTTC. Protein product: CASRPQGRETQYF. V gene TRBV11-2 combines with J gene TRBJ2-5; a possible D gene is TRBD1 (6 bases). CDR1 SGHAT and CDR2 FQNNGV come from the germline V gene. Trimming pared 6 bases from V and 4 bases from J, leaving 12 bases between. The CDR3 contains 13 residues. Drawing the rest from reference TRBV11-2 and TRBJ2-5, the complete variable domain is EAGVAQSPRYKIIEKRQSVAFWCNPISGHATLYWYQQILGQGPKLLIQFQNNGVVDDSQLPKDRFSAERLKGVDSTLKIQPAKLEDSAVYLCASRPQGRETQYFGPGTRLLVL.

The table lists this clone with a count of one. The chain combines TRBV6-5 with TRBJ1-5, with TRBD1 identical over 7 bases. Germline V gene sequence: CDR1 MNHEY, CDR2 SVGAGI. V shed 8 bases, J shed 5 bases, and the junction held 9 bases outside the gene matches. There are 14 residues in the CDR3. The CDR3 here is CASGGTRGHQPQHF. In nucleotides, the CDR3 is TGTGCCAGCGGAGGGACAAGGGGGCATCAGCCCCAGCATTTT.

This clone has ten or more counts. The CDR3 DNA reads TGTGCCATCAGTGAGTCGGAATGGGGCCAGCCCCAGCATTTT. Its protein is CAISESEWGQPQHF. This chain links TRBV10-3 with TRBJ1-5; maybe TRBD1 (5 bases). V was clipped by 0 bases and J by 7 bases, with 10 bases between them. The CDR3 covers 14 residues. Germline values: CDR1 ENHRY, CDR2 SYGVKD.

This chain joins TRBV11-3 and TRBJ2-7, with D possibly TRBD2 on 6 matching bases. The CDR3 consists of 15 residues. The V and J ends lost 2 bases and 7 bases respectively, with 18 bases between them. Germline CDR1 SGHNT, CDR2 YENEEA. CDR3 in DNA: TGTGCCAGCAGCTTACGGGCGGGGACCCCGGAAGAGCAGTACTTC. It translates to CASSLRAGTPEEQYF. Based on the CDR3 plus reference TRBV11-3 and TRBJ2-7, the full variable domain is EAGVVQSPRYKIIEKKQPVAFWCNPISGHNTLYWYLQNLGQGPELLIRYENEEAVDDSQLPKDRFSAERLKGVDSTLKIQPAELGDSAVYLCASSLRAGTPEEQYFGPGTRLTVT.

There are a few counts of this clone. This rearrangement joins TRBV28 to TRBJ2-3; TRBD2 matches 12 bases. CDR1 MDHEN and CDR2 SYDVKM come from the germline V gene. The V gene end was trimmed by 4 bases and the J gene end by 5 bases; junction bases not matched to a gene: 7. The CDR3 is made up of 16 amino acids. The CDR3 nucleotides read TGTGCCAGCAGTTCTCTAGCGGGAGGGCCCTTAGATACGCAGTATTTT. This translates into CASSSLAGGPLDTQYF.